This TCR beta chain was captured in a study of blood T cells in healthy people across ages. Overall study results and limits: More naive CD4+ cells and higher diversity were found in long-lived than in aged donors. Lack of knowledge of donor CMV status possibly confounded expanded clonotype changes.

In germline, CDR1 is SGHRS, CDR2 YFSETQ. The germline V and J ends were trimmed by 0 bases and 12 bases, with 13 bases remaining between them. There are 13 residues in the CDR3. Regarding this clonotype: Its antigen remains unknown.

Together with a sample-barcoded 5' primer, a J-beta primer mix was included in a second PCR lasting about 6 to 11 cycles. Through a template-switch adaptor with 12 random nucleotides, each cDNA molecule received a tag. MiXCR was run by TCRdb on the 5' RACE reads, yielding one entry per CDR3 protein. The sample gives fewer than 2 million distinct CDR3 sequences, 30% to 40% of which show up once; about 21% is in the top ten. This receptor was identified in a human donor in good health. Sequenced input: blood. The chain combines TRBV5-1 with TRBJ2-1; no clear D. The CDR3 is CASSLESLQRQFF. The CDR3 DNA sequence: TGCGCCAGCAGCTTGGAGTCCCTTCAACGGCAGTTCTTC.